A selection of T cell receptor beta chains follows, all from one sample in a study of CD8+ T cells in alopecia areata. Generated by immunoSEQ multiplex PCR, the TCRdb table keeps only in-frame clones and is missing some. The sample records 120,000 to 150,000 clones, 47% being singletons. The sample consisted of CD4+ T cells sorted from blood. These receptors originate from a human donor with alopecia areata. CDR3s include the opening cysteine and the closing phenylalanine or tryptophan. The D gene is left open where the match is weak. The size field is filled for only some rows; it gives once, few, many or a size class.

size: .
J: TRBJ2-1
D: .
V: TRBV7-9
CDR3: CASSLVGTAYNEQFF
DNA: TGTGCCAGCAGCTTAGTAGGGACGGCCTACAATGAGCAGTTCTTC

size: .
J: TRBJ1-2
D: .
V: TRBV27
CDR3: CASSSTGKGYTF
DNA: TGTGCCAGCAGTTCAACAGGGAAAGGCTACACCTTC

size: .
J: TRBJ1-5
D: TRBD1
V: TRBV7-9
CDR3: CASSKQGGLGQPQHF
DNA: TGTGCCAGCAGCAAACAGGGGGGATTGGGGCAGCCCCAGCATTTT

size: .
J: TRBJ1-1
D: .
V: TRBV5-6
CDR3: CASTFGRGYEAFF
DNA: TGTGCCAGCACCTTCGGCCGGGGTTATGAAGCTTTCTTT

size: .
J: TRBJ2-1
D: TRBD1
V: TRBV7-9
CDR3: CASSPGQGVDEQFF
DNA: TGTGCCAGCAGCCCAGGACAGGGGGTCGATGAGCAGTTCTTC

size: .
J: TRBJ2-1
D: .
V: TRBV7-9
CDR3: CASSLVAAAEQFF
DNA: TGTGCCAGCAGCTTAGTAGCCGCGGCTGAGCAGTTCTTC

size: .
J: TRBJ2-3
D: TRBD2
V: TRBV2
CDR3: CASRFSGSQDTQYF
DNA: TGTGCCAGCAGATTTAGCGGGTCCCAAGATACGCAGTATTTT

size: once
J: TRBJ2-5
D: .
V: TRBV25-1
CDR3: CASSEAREGTQYF
DNA: TGTGCCAGCAGTGAGGCGAGGGAAGGGACCCAGTACTTC

size: few
J: TRBJ2-5
D: .
V: TRBV5-1
CDR3: CASSPHQETQYF
DNA: TGCGCCAGCAGCCCGCACCAAGAGACCCAGTACTTC

size: .
J: TRBJ1-5
D: .
V: TRBV6-5
CDR3: CASSFSGQPQHF
DNA: TGTGCCAGCAGCTTCTCGGGTCAGCCCCAGCATTTT

size: few
J: TRBJ2-6
D: TRBD1
V: TRBV28
CDR3: CASRLEQGAFGANVLTF
DNA: TGTGCCAGCAGACTCGAACAGGGGGCTTTTGGGGCCAACGTCCTGACTTTC

size: .
J: TRBJ2-3
D: TRBD1
V: TRBV5-1
CDR3: CASSLGQGALDTQYF
DNA: TGCGCCAGCAGCTTGGGACAGGGGGCATTGGATACGCAGTATTTT

size: .
J: TRBJ2-4
D: TRBD2
V: TRBV5-1
CDR3: CARKAGAGENIQYF
DNA: TGCGCCAGGAAGGCCGGGGCGGGGGAAAACATTCAGTACTTC

size: .
J: TRBJ1-5
D: TRBD1
V: TRBV29-1
CDR3: CSVADRVNQPQHF
DNA: TGCAGCGTTGCGGACAGGGTAAATCAGCCCCAGCATTTT

size: few
J: TRBJ2-3
D: .
V: TRBV6-1
CDR3: CASDGVGADTQYF
DNA: TGTGCCAGTGACGGGGTGGGGGCAGATACGCAGTATTTT

size: .
J: TRBJ2-7
D: TRBD2
V: TRBV2
CDR3: CASNREGLDPFYEQYF
DNA: TGTGCCAGCAACAGAGAAGGACTAGATCCCTTCTACGAGCAGTACTTC

size: few
J: TRBJ2-2
D: TRBD1
V: TRBV18
CDR3: CASSPPSRGRTGELFF
DNA: TGTGCCAGCTCACCACCTAGCAGGGGGCGCACCGGGGAGCTGTTTTTT

size: few
J: TRBJ2-7
D: .
V: TRBV5-1
CDR3: CASSLVPSSNYEQYF
DNA: TGCGCCAGCAGCTTGGTGCCATCAAGTAACTACGAGCAGTACTTC

size: few
J: TRBJ2-2
D: .
V: TRBV7-3
CDR3: CASSLRGNTGELFF
DNA: TGTGCCAGCAGCTTAAGGGGGAACACCGGGGAGCTGTTTTTT

size: .
J: TRBJ1-1
D: .
V: TRBV30
CDR3: CAWSRGGTEAFF
DNA: TGTGCCTGGAGTCGAGGGGGCACTGAAGCTTTCTTT

size: .
J: TRBJ2-7
D: TRBD2
V: TRBV10-3
CDR3: CAISGLGGIYEQYF
DNA: TGTGCCATCAGTGGCCTGGGGGGGATCTACGAGCAGTACTTC

size: .
J: TRBJ1-1
D: .
V: TRBV5-1
CDR3: CASSLEGFDTEAFF
DNA: TGCGCCAGCAGCTTGGAAGGGTTTGACACTGAAGCTTTCTTT

size: once
J: TRBJ2-7
D: .
V: TRBV28
CDR3: CASSVRTDLYEQYF
DNA: TGTGCCAGCAGTGTGAGGACCGATCTCTACGAGCAGTACTTC

size: .
J: TRBJ1-2
D: TRBD1
V: TRBV29-1
CDR3: CSVATGVKGYTF
DNA: TGCAGCGTGGCAACAGGGGTCAAAGGCTACACCTTC

size: .
J: TRBJ1-4
D: .
V: TRBV9
CDR3: CASSVSPSGEKLFF
DNA: TGTGCCAGCAGCGTATCTCCATCAGGGGAAAAACTGTTTTTT

size: once
J: TRBJ1-4
D: .
V: TRBV30
CDR3: CAWSQGRSGNEKLFF
DNA: TGTGCCTGGAGTCAAGGACGCAGCGGAAATGAAAAACTGTTTTTT

size: .
J: TRBJ2-7
D: .
V: TRBV27
CDR3: CASSLGRAPPPYEQYF
DNA: TGTGCCAGCAGTTTGGGCAGGGCCCCCCCACCCTACGAGCAGTACTTC

size: .
J: TRBJ2-6
D: .
V: TRBV27
CDR3: CASSLGSGANVLTF
DNA: TGTGCCAGCAGTTTAGGCTCTGGGGCCAACGTCCTGACTTTC

size: .
J: TRBJ1-5
D: .
V: TRBV5-1
CDR3: CASSLGVSEIEPQHF
DNA: TGCGCCAGCAGCTTGGGAGTCTCGGAGATCGAGCCCCAGCATTTT

size: .
J: TRBJ2-1
D: TRBD2
V: TRBV11-2
CDR3: CASSPGTSSYNEQFF
DNA: TGTGCCAGCAGCCCCGGGACTAGTTCCTACAATGAGCAGTTCTTC

size: .
J: TRBJ2-7
D: .
V: TRBV28
CDR3: CASTRQRPNFYEQYF
DNA: TGTGCCAGCACCCGACAGCGCCCGAACTTCTACGAGCAGTACTTC

size: .
J: TRBJ2-7
D: TRBD2
V: TRBV2
CDR3: CASSPTTSGTYEQYF
DNA: TGTGCCAGCAGTCCTACGACTAGCGGGACCTACGAGCAGTACTTC

size: .
J: TRBJ2-1
D: .
V: TRBV30
CDR3: CACSGLFEQFF
DNA: TGTGCCTGTTCGGGACTTTTTGAGCAGTTCTTC

size: .
J: TRBJ1-2
D: TRBD1
V: TRBV28
CDR3: CASSPDRGSYGYTF
DNA: TGTGCCAGCAGTCCCGACAGGGGCTCCTATGGCTACACCTTC

size: few
J: TRBJ2-3
D: .
V: TRBV27
CDR3: CASSLLGTDTQYF
DNA: TGTGCCAGCAGTTTATTGGGCACAGATACGCAGTATTTT

size: .
J: TRBJ2-1
D: TRBD1
V: TRBV19
CDR3: CASRLGTANNEQFF
DNA: TGTGCCAGTAGGCTAGGGACAGCGAACAATGAGCAGTTCTTC

size: few
J: TRBJ2-1
D: .
V: TRBV29-1
CDR3: CSVEQGVHEQFF
DNA: TGCAGCGTTGAGCAGGGCGTCCATGAGCAGTTCTTC

size: .
J: TRBJ2-7
D: .
V: TRBV6-5
CDR3: CASSRGDTHYEQYF
DNA: TGTGCCAGCAGCCGCGGGGACACTCACTACGAGCAGTACTTC

size: .
J: TRBJ2-2
D: .
V: TRBV7-9
CDR3: CASSLAFTGELFF
DNA: TGTGCCAGCAGCTTAGCATTCACCGGGGAGCTGTTTTTT

size: .
J: TRBJ2-7
D: .
V: TRBV29-1
CDR3: CSGTSGTGSYEQYF
DNA: TGCAGCGGAACCTCCGGGACTGGGTCCTACGAGCAGTACTTC

size: .
J: TRBJ1-4
D: .
V: TRBV6-5
CDR3: CASSSLGSEKLFF
DNA: TGTGCCAGCAGTTCACTGGGATCAGAAAAACTGTTTTTT

size: .
J: TRBJ2-2
D: .
V: TRBV27
CDR3: CASSQGLGTGELFF
DNA: TGTGCCAGCAGCCAGGGATTGGGGACCGGGGAGCTGTTTTTT

size: .
J: TRBJ2-5
D: .
V: TRBV28
CDR3: CASTSSPLAETQYF
DNA: TGTGCCAGCACCAGTTCCCCACTTGCTGAGACCCAGTACTTC

size: few
J: TRBJ2-7
D: .
V: TRBV9
CDR3: CASSVDGASISYEQYF
DNA: TGTGCCAGCAGCGTAGATGGAGCGAGCATCTCCTACGAGCAGTACTTC

size: .
J: TRBJ2-7
D: TRBD2
V: TRBV5-1
CDR3: CASSLGLAGASGEQYF
DNA: TGCGCCAGCAGCTTGGGACTAGCGGGTGCCTCCGGCGAGCAGTACTTC

size: .
J: TRBJ1-1
D: TRBD1
V: TRBV9
CDR3: CASSVVGQGFAFF
DNA: TGTGCCAGCAGCGTAGTCGGACAGGGGTTTGCTTTCTTT

size: few
J: TRBJ2-5
D: TRBD2
V: TRBV4-1
CDR3: CASSQGLAGETQYF
DNA: TGCGCCAGCAGCCAGGGACTAGCGGGAGAGACCCAGTACTTC

size: .
J: TRBJ2-7
D: .
V: TRBV29-1
CDR3: CSVGPTDGEQYF
DNA: TGCAGCGTTGGACCGACTGATGGGGAGCAGTACTTC

size: once
J: TRBJ2-7
D: .
V: TRBV28
CDR3: CASSGPELYEQYF
DNA: TGTGCCAGCAGTGGACCCGAGCTGTACGAGCAGTACTTC